This TCR beta chain is from a study of OX40 agonist ivuxolimab in advanced cancers. Germline V gene lookup returns CDR1 SGHRS and CDR2 YFSETQ. The CDR3 consists of 18 residues. With 3 bases clipped from V and 9 bases from J, the junction kept 14 bases outside the gene matches. Profiling relied on immunoSEQ multiplex PCR, and the TCRdb table lists in-frame clones only, not all of them. The sample shows more than 100,000 clones, just over 90% of them seen only once. The chain combines TRBV5-1 with TRBJ2-1; 14 nucleotides align to TRBD2. This TCR came from an adult with an advanced solid tumor such as melanoma, head and neck, liver or kidney cancer. Sequenced material: CD4+ or CD8+ T cells sorted from blood, taken in a trial of the OX40 agonist ivuxolimab. The CDR3 is CASSSAGTSGSVISEQFF. CDR3 coding DNA: TGCGCCAGCAGCTCCGCCGGGACTAGCGGGAGCGTGATAAGTGAGCAGTTCTTC.